The 17 T cell receptor beta chains reported below all come from one sample, sequenced in a study of blood T cell repertoires in COVID-19. Profiling relied on immunoSEQ multiplex PCR, and the TCRdb table lists in-frame clones only, not all of them. The table shows 250,000 or so clones, with 80% to 90% occurring only once. Sequencing was carried out using PBMCs or T cells enriched from blood (not recorded which). The receptors here all came from a woman aged 25-40 years who had been exposed to COVID-19.

This clone appeared a single time. The J gene is TRBJ2-1, the V gene TRBV6-2 or TRBV6-3; D is uncertain. From germline, CDR1 is MNHEY and CDR2 SVGEGT. V was cut by 2 bases and J by 5 bases, with 7 bases left in between. The CDR3 loop spans 13 amino acids. CDR3 nucleotide sequence: TGTGCCAGCAGTTACGAAAGCCACAATGAGCAGTTCTTC. As protein: CASSYESHNEQFF.

The V gene is TRBV30, the J gene TRBJ2-5, with 11 bases matching TRBD1. This CDR3 spans 16 amino acids. V lost 3 bases to trimming and J lost 3 bases; unmatched junction nucleotides: 9. Germline CDR1 is GTSNPN and CDR2 is SVGIG (reference sequence). The CDR3 protein is CAWRQDRTGGEETQYF. The CDR3 DNA sequence: TGTGCCTGGAGACAAGATCGGACAGGGGGCGAAGAGACCCAGTACTTC.

This clone occurred once. The chain carries TRBV11-2 and TRBJ2-1, with 14 positions matching TRBD2. Germline V gene data show CDR1 as SGHAT and CDR2 as FQNNGV. Trimming cost V 7 bases and J 7 bases; bases outside gene matches: 15. This CDR3 is built from 18 residues. The CDR3 coding sequence is TGTGCCAGCATGTACGTAAGGACTAGCGGGAGGAATAGTAATGAGCAGTTCTTC. Protein sequence: CASMYVRTSGRNSNEQFF. Combining the CDR3 with reference TRBV11-2 and TRBJ2-1 gives the whole variable domain EAGVAQSPRYKIIEKRQSVAFWCNPISGHATLYWYQQILGQGPKLLIQFQNNGVVDDSQLPKDRFSAERLKGVDSTLKIQPAKLEDSAVYLCASMYVRTSGRNSNEQFFGPGTRLTVL.

J is TRBJ1-1 and V is TRBV30, with D maybe TRBD1 (5 bases). Per germline, CDR1 GTSNPN and CDR2 SVGIG (reference sequence). Trimming took off 0 bases at V and 5 bases at J, with 10 bases between the two ends. The CDR3 has 13 residues. CDR3 amino acids: CAWSVGGGTEAFF. In nucleotides, the CDR3 is TGTGCCTGGAGTGTGGGGGGAGGTACTGAAGCTTTCTTT.

The V gene is TRBV7-8, the J gene TRBJ2-1; D is undetermined. CDR1 is SGHVS, CDR2 FQNEAQ, per germline. The CDR3 sequence is 11 residues long. V lost 3 bases, J lost 10 bases, and 7 bases lay in between. CDR3 in DNA: TGTGCCAGCAGCTTTGTGGAGGAGCAGTTCTTC. This translates into CASSFVEEQFF. Full variable domain (remainder filled in from reference TRBV7-8 and TRBJ2-1): GAGVSQSPRYKVAKRGQDVALRCDPISGHVSLFWYQQALGQGPEFLTYFQNEAQLDKSGLPSDRFFAERPEGSVSTLKIQRTQQEDSAVYLCASSFVEEQFFGPGTRLTVL.

The chain recombines TRBV11-2 with TRBJ2-7, with 11 bases that match TRBD2. The germline V gene encodes CDR1 SGHAT and CDR2 FQNNGV. The CDR3 sequence is 13 residues long. V shed 5 bases, J shed 10 bases, and the junction held 7 bases outside the gene matches. This CDR3 reads CASSATSGTVQYF. The CDR3 coding sequence is TGTGCCAGCAGCGCGACTAGCGGGACTGTTCAGTACTTC. Complete variable domain (other parts from reference TRBV11-2 and TRBJ2-7): EAGVAQSPRYKIIEKRQSVAFWCNPISGHATLYWYQQILGQGPKLLIQFQNNGVVDDSQLPKDRFSAERLKGVDSTLKIQPAKLEDSAVYLCASSATSGTVQYFGPGTRLTVT.

The chain links TRBV7-3 to TRBJ2-2; a weak D match, TRBD2 (6 bases). CDR3 length: 20 amino acids. Germline V CDR1 and CDR2: SGHTA, FQGTGA. V was clipped by 5 bases and J by 3 bases, with 28 bases between them. CDR3 nucleotides: TGTGCCAGCAGCCCATACGCTCGGGGGAGAATCTCGTTGGACACCGGGGAGCTGTTTTTT. Translation gives CASSPYARGRISLDTGELFF.

The chain has TRBV19 and TRBJ2-7; D is possibly TRBD1 (6 bases). Germline CDR1 LNHDA, CDR2 SQIVND (reference sequence). With 1 base removed from V and 2 bases from J, the gap between germline ends came to 12 bases. The CDR3 is 15 residues long. CDR3 region: CASSIAQGRPYEQYF. The CDR3 DNA sequence: TGTGCCAGTAGTATAGCCCAGGGGCGACCCTACGAGCAGTACTTC.

The chain links TRBV3-1 (or the pseudogene TRBV3-2) to TRBJ2-3; TRBD2 matches at 10 bases. This CDR3 has 14 amino acids. Germline V gene data show CDR1 as LGHDT and CDR2 as YNNKEL (reference sequence). V gave up 4 bases and J gave up 7 bases; unmatched junction bases: 5. Here the CDR3 reads CASSPAGGRYTQYF. The CDR3 DNA is TGTGCCAGCAGCCCAGCGGGAGGGCGGTATACGCAGTATTTT.

The chain links TRBV14 to TRBJ1-2; D gene uncertain. CDR1 is SGHDN and CDR2 is FVKESK in the germline V gene. The CDR3 runs 15 residues. V lost 1 base to trimming and J lost 3 bases, with 12 bases between them. CDR3 bases: TGTGCCAGCAGCCAAGCTGCGGGTTGGGACTATGGCTACACCTTC. Residues: CASSQAAGWDYGYTF. The variable domain in full, with the rest retrieved from reference TRBV14 and TRBJ1-2, is EAGVTQFPSHSVIEKGQTVTLRCDPISGHDNLYWYRRVMGKEIKFLLHFVKESKQDESGMPNNRFLAERTGGTYSTLKVQPAELEDSGVYFCASSQAAGWDYGYTFGSGTRLTVV.

This clone was found a few times. This chain uses TRBV27 with TRBJ1-6; D gene unclear. Germline lookup yields CDR1 MNHEY and CDR2 SMNVEV (reference sequence). V lost 0 bases to trimming and J lost 4 bases, with 10 bases between them. The length of the CDR3 is 16 residues. The CDR3 loop is CASSLSGAVYNSPLHF. The CDR3 DNA sequence: TGTGCCAGCAGTTTATCTGGTGCAGTTTATAATTCACCCCTCCACTTT.

The chain carries TRBV21-1 and TRBJ2-1; TRBD1, as called in the table, went unchecked against the DNA. TRBV21-1 is a recognized pseudogene. CDR3 length: 16 amino acids. The CDR3 is CASSNRARNRRNEQFF. The CDR3 bases are TGTGCCAGCAGCAACAGGGCCCGAAATAGGCGGAATGAGCAGTTCTTC.

The chain joins TRBV6-5 to TRBJ2-7; TRBD1 is a possible D gene (5 bases). Per the germline V gene, CDR1 is MNHEY and CDR2 is SVGAGI. V was trimmed by 6 bases and J by 2 bases, leaving 14 bases between them. This CDR3 spans 14 amino acids. In nucleotides, the CDR3 is TGTGCCAGCAGACTACAGGACCTCGCCTACGAGCAGTACTTC. Its protein is CASRLQDLAYEQYF.

The V gene is TRBV12-3 or TRBV12-4, the J gene TRBJ1-2, with no clear D. V was trimmed by 6 bases and J by 8 bases, leaving 10 bases between them. CDR3 size: 11 residues. The CDR3 region has the DNA TGTGCCAGCAGCCTTTCCTCGGGCTACACCTTC. Its translation: CASSLSSGYTF.

The chain couples TRBV5-1 to TRBJ2-2; TRBD1 matches at 8 bases. The CDR3 contains 14 residues. CDR1 and CDR2 from the germline V gene are SGHRS and YFSETQ. The V segment lost 5 bases and the J segment 4 bases; nucleotides outside the gene matches: 4. CDR3 sequence reads: CASRLTGGTGELFF. The CDR3 DNA is TGCGCCAGCAGACTAACAGGGGGCACCGGGGAGCTGTTTTTT.

The chain is built from TRBV2 and TRBJ1-1, with unresolved D. CDR1 is SNHLY and CDR2 is FYNNEI in the germline V gene. This CDR3 has 14 residues. The V end lost 5 bases, the J end lost 10 bases, and 20 bases lay between the germline ends. CDR3 residues: CASSPNLGLGGAFF. As DNA, the CDR3 is TGTGCCAGCAGTCCCAATCTAGGGTTAGGAGGAGCTTTCTTT.

This sequence joins TRBV18 and TRBJ2-1, with a tentative D call TRBD1 (7 bases). V lost 1 base and J 3 bases, leaving 25 bases between the germline ends. CDR3 length: 20 residues. Germline V gene sequence: CDR1 KGHSH, CDR2 LQKENI. CDR3 in DNA: TGTGCCAGCTCACCACGCAACAGGGGCCGTGTAGAGGGGGGCTACAATGAGCAGTTCTTC. Translated, it gives CASSPRNRGRVEGGYNEQFF.